This TCR beta chain derives from a study of T cells in Graves' hyperthyroidism and ophthalmopathy. Per germline, CDR1 DFQATT and CDR2 SNEGSKA (reference sequence). The CDR3 sequence is 15 residues long. The V segment lost 3 bases and the J segment 4 bases; nucleotides outside the gene matches: 8. Amplification of TCR beta CDR3 regions used RNA as the template. The HTBI primer set served for first-round RT-PCR of the TCR CDR3. From the multiplex PCR reads, TCRdb called clonotypes with MiXCR, one entry per CDR3 protein. The repertoire holds 730,000 or so distinct CDR3 sequences, with around 19% as singletons.

The specimen sequenced was blood. The chain has TRBV20-1 and TRBJ2-5; TRBD1 matches at 10 bases. This TCR was sampled from a woman between 45 and 60 years old with Graves' hyperthyroidism that later progressed to Graves' ophthalmopathy. CDR3 amino acids: CSARDRDRGGETQYF. Here the CDR3 DNA reads TGCAGTGCTAGGGACCGGGACAGGGGTGGAGAGACCCAGTACTTC.